The rows below give T cell receptor beta chains drawn from one sample of a study of post-analysis software for immune sequencing data. TCRdb processed the PCR reads anew with MiXCR; each CDR3 protein has one entry. The sample lists approximately 180,000 distinct CDR3 sequences; about 32% were seen once. Sequenced input: blood. The source of these receptors is a girl between 5 and 17 years old with multiple sclerosis. CDR3s include the opening cysteine and the closing phenylalanine or tryptophan. Each record gives: clone size, V gene, D gene, J gene, CDR3 DNA, CDR3 protein. D genes are given only for firm matches. Size is omitted from some rows. Given values are once, few, many or a class for expanded clones.

abundance: -; v_gene: TRBV27; d_gene: -; j_gene: TRBJ2-1; CDR3nt: TGTGCCAGCAGTTTCGGGGAGACGCAGTTCTTC; CDR3aa: CASSFGETQFF
abundance: -; v_gene: TRBV9; d_gene: TRBD2; j_gene: TRBJ2-1; CDR3nt: TGTGCCAGCAGCGTAGGGTTGACTAGCGTCTACAATGGGCAGTTCTTC; CDR3aa: CASSVGLTSVYNGQFF
abundance: -; v_gene: TRBV7-3; d_gene: -; j_gene: TRBJ2-3; CDR3nt: TGTGCCAGCAGCCCCCGGGGAGCGGGTATAATCACAGATACGCAGTATTTT; CDR3aa: CASSPRGAGIITDTQYF
abundance: many; v_gene: TRBV6-5; d_gene: TRBD1; j_gene: TRBJ2-1; CDR3nt: TGTGCCAGCAGTCAAGGACAGGGGAGCTACAATGAGCAGTTCTTC; CDR3aa: CASSQGQGSYNEQFF
abundance: -; v_gene: TRBV29-1; d_gene: -; j_gene: TRBJ2-3; CDR3nt: TGCAGCGCCCGGGAAAGCACAGATACGCAGTATTTT; CDR3aa: CSARESTDTQYF
abundance: -; v_gene: TRBV6-5; d_gene: TRBD1; j_gene: TRBJ1-2; CDR3nt: TGTGCCGTCTCTCCGGGACAGCTCTATGGCTACACCTTC; CDR3aa: CAVSPGQLYGYTF
abundance: many; v_gene: TRBV6-2/TRBV6-3; d_gene: -; j_gene: TRBJ2-7; CDR3nt: TGTGCCAGCAGTTACTTGGGCAGGGGATACGAGCAGTACTTC; CDR3aa: CASSYLGRGYEQYF
abundance: many; v_gene: TRBV25-1; d_gene: TRBD2; j_gene: TRBJ2-1; CDR3nt: TGTGCCAGCAGTGAATCCCGGGAGGGCCCGTCCTACAATGAGCAGTTCTTC; CDR3aa: CASSESREGPSYNEQFF
abundance: many; v_gene: TRBV5-1; d_gene: -; j_gene: TRBJ1-2; CDR3nt: TGCGCCAGCAGCTTTACCGGGGGCAATCACTATGGCTACACCTTC; CDR3aa: CASSFTGGNHYGYTF
abundance: -; v_gene: TRBV20-1; d_gene: -; j_gene: TRBJ2-7; CDR3nt: TGCAGTGTCATTGGTATCGTAGGCTCCTACGAGCAGTACTTC; CDR3aa: CSVIGIVGSYEQYF
abundance: -; v_gene: TRBV12-3/TRBV12-4; d_gene: -; j_gene: TRBJ2-1; CDR3nt: TGTGCCAGCAGTTTTTTTTATCTGAGCAATGAGCAGTTCTTC; CDR3aa: CASSFFYLSNEQFF
abundance: many; v_gene: TRBV6-5; d_gene: -; j_gene: TRBJ2-5; CDR3nt: TGTGCCAGCAGTTACGCGGCCGGGAGCCAAGAGACCCAGTACTTC; CDR3aa: CASSYAAGSQETQYF
abundance: -; v_gene: TRBV6-5; d_gene: -; j_gene: TRBJ2-3; CDR3nt: TGTGCCAGCGCTGGAGGACCAGGCGACCAGTATTTT; CDR3aa: CASAGGPGDQYF
abundance: -; v_gene: TRBV13; d_gene: -; j_gene: TRBJ1-1; CDR3nt: TGTGCCAGCAGCTTTGAGGGGCCGCCGGGGACTGAAGCTTTCTTT; CDR3aa: CASSFEGPPGTEAFF
abundance: many; v_gene: TRBV5-1; d_gene: -; j_gene: TRBJ2-3; CDR3nt: TGCGCCAGCAGCGATGGAGGTGGGGTCCCAGATACGCAGTATTTT; CDR3aa: CASSDGGGVPDTQYF
abundance: -; v_gene: TRBV11-2; d_gene: TRBD1; j_gene: TRBJ1-4; CDR3nt: TGTGCCAGCAGCCATCGACAGGGGCCAACTAATGAAAAACTGTTTTTT; CDR3aa: CASSHRQGPTNEKLFF
abundance: -; v_gene: TRBV28; d_gene: TRBD2; j_gene: TRBJ2-5; CDR3nt: TGTGCCAGCAGCCGAGGACTAGCGGGAGGGAGGGATAGAGAGACCCAGTACTTC; CDR3aa: CASSRGLAGGRDRETQYF
abundance: -; v_gene: TRBV4-1; d_gene: -; j_gene: TRBJ2-1; CDR3nt: TGCGCCAGCACCCTGCAAGCGGACTACAATGAGCAGTTCTTC; CDR3aa: CASTLQADYNEQFF
abundance: many; v_gene: TRBV9; d_gene: TRBD2; j_gene: TRBJ2-1; CDR3nt: TGTGCCAGCAGCGTAAGGACTAGCGGTTACAATGAGCAGTTCTTC; CDR3aa: CASSVRTSGYNEQFF
abundance: -; v_gene: TRBV28; d_gene: TRBD1; j_gene: TRBJ2-5; CDR3nt: TGTGCCAGCCAGACAGGGGGAGAGACCCAGTACTTC; CDR3aa: CASQTGGETQYF
abundance: -; v_gene: TRBV5-6; d_gene: -; j_gene: TRBJ1-6; CDR3nt: TGTGCCAGCAGCCTCCGGGACGGAACTTCACCCCTCCACTTT; CDR3aa: CASSLRDGTSPLHF
abundance: few; v_gene: TRBV20-1; d_gene: -; j_gene: TRBJ1-3; CDR3nt: TGCAGTACCGTAGGGGACACTGGAAACACCATATATTTT; CDR3aa: CSTVGDTGNTIYF
abundance: few; v_gene: TRBV3-1; d_gene: -; j_gene: TRBJ2-3; CDR3nt: TGTGCCAGCAGCCAATATAGCACAGATACGCAGTATTTT; CDR3aa: CASSQYSTDTQYF
abundance: many; v_gene: TRBV12-3/TRBV12-4; d_gene: TRBD2; j_gene: TRBJ2-1; CDR3nt: TGTGCCAGCAGTCAGGGACTAGCGGGAGGTCCCAATGAGCAGTTCTTC; CDR3aa: CASSQGLAGGPNEQFF
abundance: few; v_gene: TRBV7-9; d_gene: -; j_gene: TRBJ1-2; CDR3nt: TGTGCCAGCAGCTTTCTGGGTAGGGACTATGGCTACACCTTC; CDR3aa: CASSFLGRDYGYTF
abundance: -; v_gene: TRBV3-1; d_gene: -; j_gene: TRBJ1-2; CDR3nt: TGTGCCAGCAGCCCACGGGCCGGACAGCAGGATGGCTACACCTTC; CDR3aa: CASSPRAGQQDGYTF
abundance: many; v_gene: TRBV3-1; d_gene: -; j_gene: TRBJ1-5; CDR3nt: TGTGCCAGCAGCCAAGACACAGTCAGCAATCAGCCCCAGCATTTT; CDR3aa: CASSQDTVSNQPQHF
abundance: -; v_gene: TRBV7-2; d_gene: TRBD2; j_gene: TRBJ2-3; CDR3nt: TGTGCCAGCAGCTGGGGACGAGCGGGAGGTGTAGATACGCAGTATTTT; CDR3aa: CASSWGRAGGVDTQYF
abundance: many; v_gene: TRBV5-1; d_gene: -; j_gene: TRBJ2-3; CDR3nt: TGCGCCAGCAGCTTCGGGGGAGAGGGAGCAGATACGCAGTATTTT; CDR3aa: CASSFGGEGADTQYF
abundance: -; v_gene: TRBV5-1; d_gene: -; j_gene: TRBJ2-3; CDR3nt: TGCGCCAGCAGATCCCAACCGGGGTCCTTAAGCACAGATACGCAGTATTTT; CDR3aa: CASRSQPGSLSTDTQYF
abundance: -; v_gene: TRBV2; d_gene: TRBD1; j_gene: TRBJ1-1; CDR3nt: TGTGCCAGCAGTAAACAGGGGGCTCGGAACACTGAAGCTTTCTTT; CDR3aa: CASSKQGARNTEAFF
abundance: -; v_gene: TRBV9; d_gene: -; j_gene: TRBJ1-6; CDR3nt: TGTGCCAGCAGCGCGGACCTAAACTGGAACAGTAATTCACCCCTCCACTTT; CDR3aa: CASSADLNWNSNSPLHF
abundance: many; v_gene: TRBV24-1; d_gene: -; j_gene: TRBJ2-7; CDR3nt: TGTGCCACCAGTGATAGCGGCGGCGAGCAGTACTTC; CDR3aa: CATSDSGGEQYF
abundance: many; v_gene: TRBV7-8; d_gene: -; j_gene: TRBJ2-1; CDR3nt: TGTGCCAGCAGCCATCGAGGGCCAGGCAATGAGCAGTTCTTC; CDR3aa: CASSHRGPGNEQFF
abundance: many; v_gene: TRBV4-1; d_gene: TRBD1; j_gene: TRBJ2-3; CDR3nt: TGCGCCAGCAGCCAAGCAGGGGGCGTGCAGTATTTT; CDR3aa: CASSQAGGVQYF
abundance: few; v_gene: TRBV12-3/TRBV12-4; d_gene: TRBD1; j_gene: TRBJ1-1; CDR3nt: TGTGCCAGCAGTTTACCAGAGGGGACAGGGGACACTGAAGCTTTCTTT; CDR3aa: CASSLPEGTGDTEAFF
abundance: many; v_gene: TRBV7-6; d_gene: TRBD2; j_gene: TRBJ2-1; CDR3nt: TGTGCCAGCAGCTTAATGGCTAGCGGGGGGAATGAGCAGTTCTTC; CDR3aa: CASSLMASGGNEQFF
abundance: many; v_gene: TRBV6-5; d_gene: -; j_gene: TRBJ2-7; CDR3nt: TGTGCCAGCAGAACAGGGAACGTCTACGAGCAGTACTTC; CDR3aa: CASRTGNVYEQYF
abundance: -; v_gene: TRBV13; d_gene: TRBD2; j_gene: TRBJ2-7; CDR3nt: TGTGCCAGCAGCCGGGGGGGGTACTCCTACAATGAGCAGTACTTC; CDR3aa: CASSRGGYSYNEQYF
abundance: few; v_gene: TRBV12-3/TRBV12-4; d_gene: -; j_gene: TRBJ2-1; CDR3nt: TGTGCCAGCAGTGGGGAGTCCGTTGCCGAGTTCTTC; CDR3aa: CASSGESVAEFF
abundance: -; v_gene: TRBV6-2/TRBV6-3; d_gene: -; j_gene: TRBJ2-3; CDR3nt: TGTGCCAGCAGTTACGGGAGAACCACAGATACGCAGTATTTT; CDR3aa: CASSYGRTTDTQYF
abundance: -; v_gene: TRBV5-1; d_gene: -; j_gene: TRBJ2-7; CDR3nt: TGCGCCAGCAGCTTAGGCCAAGGGGACGACTACGAGCAGTACTTC; CDR3aa: CASSLGQGDDYEQYF
abundance: few; v_gene: TRBV2; d_gene: TRBD2; j_gene: TRBJ2-5; CDR3nt: TGTGCCAGCAGCTCCTACGCTAGCGGGAGGGAAGAGACCCAGTACTTC; CDR3aa: CASSSYASGREETQYF
abundance: -; v_gene: TRBV10-3; d_gene: -; j_gene: TRBJ1-5; CDR3nt: TGTGCCATCAGTGAGGGGAATCAGCCCCAGCATTTT; CDR3aa: CAISEGNQPQHF